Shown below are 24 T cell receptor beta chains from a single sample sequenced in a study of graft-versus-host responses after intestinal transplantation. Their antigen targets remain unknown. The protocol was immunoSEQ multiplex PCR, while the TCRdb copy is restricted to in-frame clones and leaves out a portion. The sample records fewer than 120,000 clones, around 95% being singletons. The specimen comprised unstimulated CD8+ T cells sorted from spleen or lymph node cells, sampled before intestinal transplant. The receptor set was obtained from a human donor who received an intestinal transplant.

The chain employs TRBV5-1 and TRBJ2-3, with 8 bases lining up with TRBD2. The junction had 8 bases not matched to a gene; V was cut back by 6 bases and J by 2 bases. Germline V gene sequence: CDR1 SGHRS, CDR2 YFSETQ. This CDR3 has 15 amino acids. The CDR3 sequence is CASTDSGSHTDTQYF. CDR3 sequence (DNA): TGCGCCAGCACCGACAGCGGGAGTCACACAGATACGCAGTATTTT.

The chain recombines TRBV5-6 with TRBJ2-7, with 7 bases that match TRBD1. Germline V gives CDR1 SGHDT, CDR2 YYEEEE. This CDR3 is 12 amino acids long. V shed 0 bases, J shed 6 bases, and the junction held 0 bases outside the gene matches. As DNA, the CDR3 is TGTGCCAGCAGCTTGGGACAGGGCGAGCAGTACTTC. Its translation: CASSLGQGEQYF.

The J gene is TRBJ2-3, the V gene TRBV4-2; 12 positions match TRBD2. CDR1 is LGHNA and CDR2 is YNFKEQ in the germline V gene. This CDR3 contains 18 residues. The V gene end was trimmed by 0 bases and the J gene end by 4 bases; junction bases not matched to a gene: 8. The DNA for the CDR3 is TGTGCCAGCAGCCAAGAGGGTCTAGCGGGAGGGCCGTCAGATACGCAGTATTTT. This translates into CASSQEGLAGGPSDTQYF.

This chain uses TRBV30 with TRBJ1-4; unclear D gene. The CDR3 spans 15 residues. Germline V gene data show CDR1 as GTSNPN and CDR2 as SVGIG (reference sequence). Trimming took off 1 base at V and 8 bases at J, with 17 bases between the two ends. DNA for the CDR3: TGTGCCTGGAGTGCCCTTAGGAGTAAGGGCGAAAAACTGTTTTTT. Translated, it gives CAWSALRSKGEKLFF.

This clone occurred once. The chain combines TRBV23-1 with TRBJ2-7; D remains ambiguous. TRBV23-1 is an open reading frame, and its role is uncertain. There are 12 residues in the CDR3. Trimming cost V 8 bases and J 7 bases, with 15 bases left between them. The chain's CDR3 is CASLNVLGEQYF. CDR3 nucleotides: TGCGCCAGCTTGAACGTTTTGGGGGAGCAGTACTTC.

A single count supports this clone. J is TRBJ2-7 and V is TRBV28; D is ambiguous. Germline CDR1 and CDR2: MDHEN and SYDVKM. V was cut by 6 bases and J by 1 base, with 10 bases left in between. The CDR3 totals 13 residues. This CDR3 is CASSPVLSYEQYF. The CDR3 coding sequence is TGTGCCAGCAGCCCCGTATTATCCTACGAGCAGTACTTC.

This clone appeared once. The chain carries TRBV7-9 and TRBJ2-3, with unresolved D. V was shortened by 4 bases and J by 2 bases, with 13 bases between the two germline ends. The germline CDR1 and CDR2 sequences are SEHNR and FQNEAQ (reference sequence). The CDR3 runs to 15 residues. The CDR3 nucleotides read TGTGCCAGCAGCTCCCATTTGCCCCACACAGATACGCAGTATTTT. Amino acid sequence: CASSSHLPHTDTQYF.

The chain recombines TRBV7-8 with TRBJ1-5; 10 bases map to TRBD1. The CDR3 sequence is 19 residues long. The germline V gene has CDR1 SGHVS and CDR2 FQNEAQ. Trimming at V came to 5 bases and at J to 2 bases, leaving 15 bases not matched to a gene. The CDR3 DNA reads TGTGCCAGCAGCCCGACACCCGTGGGACAGGGGATGGGCAATCAGCCCCAGCATTTT. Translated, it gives CASSPTPVGQGMGNQPQHF.

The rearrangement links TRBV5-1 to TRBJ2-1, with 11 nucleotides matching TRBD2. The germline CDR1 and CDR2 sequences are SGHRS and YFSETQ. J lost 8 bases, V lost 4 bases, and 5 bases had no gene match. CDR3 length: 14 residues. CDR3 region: CASSIAGGPYEQFF. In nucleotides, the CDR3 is TGCGCCAGCAGCATAGCGGGAGGGCCCTATGAGCAGTTCTTC. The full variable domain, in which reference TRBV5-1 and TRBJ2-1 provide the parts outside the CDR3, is KAGVTQTPRYLIKTRGQQVTLSCSPISGHRSVSWYQQTPGQGLQFLFEYFSETQRNKGNFPGRFSGRQFSNSRSEMNVSTLELGDSALYLCASSIAGGPYEQFFGPGTRLTVL.

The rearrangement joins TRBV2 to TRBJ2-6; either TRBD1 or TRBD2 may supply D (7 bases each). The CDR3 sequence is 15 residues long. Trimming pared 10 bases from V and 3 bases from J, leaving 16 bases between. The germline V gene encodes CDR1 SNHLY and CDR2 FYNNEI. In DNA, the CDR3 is TGTGCCACCCGGCAGGGGGGGGGTGGGGCCAACGTCCTGACTTTC. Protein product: CATRQGGGGANVLTF.

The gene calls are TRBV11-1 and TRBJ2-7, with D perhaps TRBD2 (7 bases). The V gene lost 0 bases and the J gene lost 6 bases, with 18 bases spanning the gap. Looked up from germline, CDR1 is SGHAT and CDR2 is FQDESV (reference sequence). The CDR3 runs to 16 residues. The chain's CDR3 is CASSLAWGGVGGEQYF. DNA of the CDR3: TGTGCCAGCAGCTTAGCTTGGGGGGGCGTCGGAGGCGAGCAGTACTTC.

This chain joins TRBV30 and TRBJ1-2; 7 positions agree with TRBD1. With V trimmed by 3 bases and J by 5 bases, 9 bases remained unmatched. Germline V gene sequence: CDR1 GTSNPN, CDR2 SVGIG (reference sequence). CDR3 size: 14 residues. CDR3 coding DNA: TGTGCCTGGAGGGACTTAACAGGGGAATATGGCTACACCTTC. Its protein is CAWRDLTGEYGYTF.

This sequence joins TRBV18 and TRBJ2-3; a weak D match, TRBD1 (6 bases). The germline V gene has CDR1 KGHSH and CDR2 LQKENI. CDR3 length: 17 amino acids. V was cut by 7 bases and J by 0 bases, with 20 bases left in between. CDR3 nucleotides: TGTGCCAGCTTGCAACTGAACAGGGCTACTAGCACAGATACGCAGTATTTT. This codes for CASLQLNRATSTDTQYF.

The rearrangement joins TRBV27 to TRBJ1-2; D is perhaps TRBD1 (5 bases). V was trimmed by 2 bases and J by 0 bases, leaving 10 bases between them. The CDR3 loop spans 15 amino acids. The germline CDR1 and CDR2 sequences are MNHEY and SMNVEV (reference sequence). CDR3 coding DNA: TGTGCCAGCAGTTTACAGGGAGTGACTAACTATGGCTACACCTTC. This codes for CASSLQGVTNYGYTF.

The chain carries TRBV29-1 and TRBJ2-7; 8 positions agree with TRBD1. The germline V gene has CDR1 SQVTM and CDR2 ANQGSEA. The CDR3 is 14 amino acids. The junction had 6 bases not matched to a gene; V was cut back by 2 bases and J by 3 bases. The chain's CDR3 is CSVEMTGERYEQYF. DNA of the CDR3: TGCAGCGTTGAAATGACAGGGGAACGCTACGAGCAGTACTTC.

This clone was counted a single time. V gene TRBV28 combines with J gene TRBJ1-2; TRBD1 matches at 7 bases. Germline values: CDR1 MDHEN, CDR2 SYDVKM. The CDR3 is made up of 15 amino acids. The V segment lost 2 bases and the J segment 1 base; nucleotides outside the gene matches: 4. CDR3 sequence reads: CASSLRGDSNYGYTF. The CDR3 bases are TGTGCCAGCAGTTTAAGGGGGGACAGTAACTATGGCTACACCTTC.

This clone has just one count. CDR3 coding DNA: TGTGCCAGCAGTTACGTAGCGGGAACTACCAACAATGAGCAGTTCTTC. Its protein product is CASSYVAGTTNNEQFF. The chain carries TRBV6-5 and TRBJ2-1; the match to TRBD2 covers 8 bases. J was trimmed by 5 bases and V by 2 bases; bases with no gene match: 8. CDR3 length: 16 amino acids. Germline V lookup: CDR1 MNHEY, CDR2 SVGAGI.

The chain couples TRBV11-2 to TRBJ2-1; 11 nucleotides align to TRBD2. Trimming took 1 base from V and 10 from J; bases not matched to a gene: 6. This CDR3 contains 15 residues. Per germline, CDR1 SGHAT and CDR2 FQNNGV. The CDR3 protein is CASSLGLAGYEEQFF. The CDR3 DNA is TGTGCCAGCAGCTTAGGACTAGCGGGATATGAGGAGCAGTTCTTC.

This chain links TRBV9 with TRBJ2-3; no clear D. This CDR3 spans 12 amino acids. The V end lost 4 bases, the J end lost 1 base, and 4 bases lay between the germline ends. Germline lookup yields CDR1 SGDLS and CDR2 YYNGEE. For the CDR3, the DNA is TGTGCCAGCAGCCCCCGCACAGATACGCAGTATTTT. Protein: CASSPRTDTQYF.

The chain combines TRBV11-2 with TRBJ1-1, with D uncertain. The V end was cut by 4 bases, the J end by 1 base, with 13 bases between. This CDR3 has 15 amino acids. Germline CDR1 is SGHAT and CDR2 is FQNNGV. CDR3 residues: CASSSYNSWNTEAFF. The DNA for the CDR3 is TGTGCCAGCAGCTCATACAATTCATGGAACACTGAAGCTTTCTTT.

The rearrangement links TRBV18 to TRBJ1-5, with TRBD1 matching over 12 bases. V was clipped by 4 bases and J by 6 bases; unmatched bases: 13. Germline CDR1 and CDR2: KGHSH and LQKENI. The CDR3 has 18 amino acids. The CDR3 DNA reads TGTGCCAGCTCACAATGGGGTTGGGACAGGGGGCTGATTCAGCCCCAGCATTTT. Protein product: CASSQWGWDRGLIQPQHF.

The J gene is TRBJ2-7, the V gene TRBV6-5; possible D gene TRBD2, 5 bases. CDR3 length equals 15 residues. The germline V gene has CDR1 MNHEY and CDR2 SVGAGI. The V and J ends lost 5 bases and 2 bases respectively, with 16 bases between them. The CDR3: CASSPAGSTTYEQYF. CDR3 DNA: TGTGCCAGCAGTCCTGCGGGCTCCACCACCTACGAGCAGTACTTC.

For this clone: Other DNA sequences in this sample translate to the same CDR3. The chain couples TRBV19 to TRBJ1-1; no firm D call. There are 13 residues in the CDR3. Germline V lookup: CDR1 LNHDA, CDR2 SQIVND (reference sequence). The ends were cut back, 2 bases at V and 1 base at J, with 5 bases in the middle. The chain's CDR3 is CASSISQNTEAFF. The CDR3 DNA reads TGTGCCAGTAGTATAAGCCAGAACACTGAAGCTTTCTTT.

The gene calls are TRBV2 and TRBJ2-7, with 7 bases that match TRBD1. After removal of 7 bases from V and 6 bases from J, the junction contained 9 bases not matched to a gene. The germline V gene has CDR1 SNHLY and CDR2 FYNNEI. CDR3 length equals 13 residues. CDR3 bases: TGTGCCAGCACGGGGACAGCTCCCTTCGAGCAGTACTTC. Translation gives CASTGTAPFEQYF.